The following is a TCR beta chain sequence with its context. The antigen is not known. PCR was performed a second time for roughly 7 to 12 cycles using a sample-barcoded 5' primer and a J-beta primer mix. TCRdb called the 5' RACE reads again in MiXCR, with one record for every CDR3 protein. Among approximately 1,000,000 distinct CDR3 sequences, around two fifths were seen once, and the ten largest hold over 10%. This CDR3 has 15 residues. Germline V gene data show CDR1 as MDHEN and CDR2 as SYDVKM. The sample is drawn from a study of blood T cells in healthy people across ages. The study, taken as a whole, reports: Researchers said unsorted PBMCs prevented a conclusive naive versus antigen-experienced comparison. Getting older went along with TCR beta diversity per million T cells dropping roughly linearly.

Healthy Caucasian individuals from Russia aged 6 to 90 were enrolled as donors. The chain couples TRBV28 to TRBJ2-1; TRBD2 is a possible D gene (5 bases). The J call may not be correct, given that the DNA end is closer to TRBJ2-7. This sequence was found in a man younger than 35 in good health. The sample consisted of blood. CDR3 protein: CASSLLERAHNEQYF. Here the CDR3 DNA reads TGTGCCAGCAGTTTGCTTGAGAGGGCCCACAATGAGCAGTACTTC.